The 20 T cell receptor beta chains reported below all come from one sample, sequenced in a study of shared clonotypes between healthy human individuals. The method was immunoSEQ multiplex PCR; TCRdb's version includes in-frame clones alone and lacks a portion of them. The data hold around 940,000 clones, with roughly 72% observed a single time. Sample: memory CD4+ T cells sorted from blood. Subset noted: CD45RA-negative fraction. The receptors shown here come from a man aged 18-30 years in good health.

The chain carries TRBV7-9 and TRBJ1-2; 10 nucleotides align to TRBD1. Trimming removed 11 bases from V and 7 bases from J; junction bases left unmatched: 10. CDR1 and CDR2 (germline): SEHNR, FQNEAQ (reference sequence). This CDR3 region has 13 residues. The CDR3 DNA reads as TGTGCCTGGGGTGGGACAGGGGCTGCTGGCTACACCTTC. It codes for CAWGGTGAAGYTF.

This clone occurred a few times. The DNA for the CDR3 is TGTGCCAGCAGCGTATCAGGGCTTGGAAACACCATATATTTT. Its protein product is CASSVSGLGNTIYF. The chain joins TRBV6-6 to TRBJ1-3, with D perhaps matching TRBD1 (5 bases). The CDR3 has 14 amino acids. CDR1 is MNHNY, CDR2 SVGAGI, per germline (reference sequence). The V gene lost 6 bases and the J gene lost 3 bases, with 12 bases spanning the gap.

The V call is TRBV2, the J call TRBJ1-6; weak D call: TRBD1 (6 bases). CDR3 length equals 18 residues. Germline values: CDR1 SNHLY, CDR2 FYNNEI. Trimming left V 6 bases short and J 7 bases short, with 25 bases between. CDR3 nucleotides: TGTGCCAGCAGCTCCAGACTTCGGGGGGGGCTAAAAAATTCACCCCTCCACTTT. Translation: CASSSRLRGGLKNSPLHF.

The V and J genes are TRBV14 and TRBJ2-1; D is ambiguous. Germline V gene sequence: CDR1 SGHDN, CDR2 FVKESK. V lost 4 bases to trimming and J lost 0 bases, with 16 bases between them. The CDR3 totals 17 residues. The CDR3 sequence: CASSPLSGWSSYNEQFF. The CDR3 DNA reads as TGTGCCAGCAGCCCGCTTTCTGGCTGGAGCTCCTACAATGAGCAGTTCTTC.

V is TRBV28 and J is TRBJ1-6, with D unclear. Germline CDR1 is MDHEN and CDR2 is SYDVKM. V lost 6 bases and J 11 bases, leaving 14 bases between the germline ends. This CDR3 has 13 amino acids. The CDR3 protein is CASSTPGGPPLHF. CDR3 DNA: TGTGCCAGCAGCACTCCCGGAGGACCACCCCTCCACTTT.

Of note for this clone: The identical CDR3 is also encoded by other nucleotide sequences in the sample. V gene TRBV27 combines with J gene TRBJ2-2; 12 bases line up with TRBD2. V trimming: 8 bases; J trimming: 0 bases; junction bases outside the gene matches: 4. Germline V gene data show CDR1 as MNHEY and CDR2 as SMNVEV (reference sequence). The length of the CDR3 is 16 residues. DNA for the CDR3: TGTGCCAGCTCGAGACTAGCGGGAGCGAACACCGGGGAGCTGTTTTTT. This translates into CASSRLAGANTGELFF.

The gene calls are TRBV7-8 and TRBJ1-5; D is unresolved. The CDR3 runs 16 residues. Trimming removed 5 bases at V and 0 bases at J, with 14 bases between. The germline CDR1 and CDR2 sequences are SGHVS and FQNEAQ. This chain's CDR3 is CASSPEGLYSNQPQHF. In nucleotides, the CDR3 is TGTGCCAGCAGCCCTGAAGGACTTTATAGCAATCAGCCCCAGCATTTT.

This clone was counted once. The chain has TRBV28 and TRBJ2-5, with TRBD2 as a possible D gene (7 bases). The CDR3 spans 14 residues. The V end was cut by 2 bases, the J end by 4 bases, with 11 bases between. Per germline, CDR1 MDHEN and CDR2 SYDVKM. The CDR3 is CASSLRGGTETQYF. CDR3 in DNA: TGTGCCAGCAGTTTACGCGGGGGCACAGAGACCCAGTACTTC.

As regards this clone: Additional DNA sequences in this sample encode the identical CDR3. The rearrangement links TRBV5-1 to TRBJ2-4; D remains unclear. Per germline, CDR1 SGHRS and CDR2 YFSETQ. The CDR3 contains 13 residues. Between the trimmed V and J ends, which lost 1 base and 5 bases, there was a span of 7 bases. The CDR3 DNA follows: TGCGCCAGCAGCTTGAGTGGCGAAAACATTCAGTACTTC. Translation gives CASSLSGENIQYF.

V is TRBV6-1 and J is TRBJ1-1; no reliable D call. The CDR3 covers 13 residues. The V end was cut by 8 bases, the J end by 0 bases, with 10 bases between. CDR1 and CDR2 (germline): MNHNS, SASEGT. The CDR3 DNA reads TGTGCCAGCTACAAGGGAATGAACACTGAAGCTTTCTTT. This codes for CASYKGMNTEAFF.

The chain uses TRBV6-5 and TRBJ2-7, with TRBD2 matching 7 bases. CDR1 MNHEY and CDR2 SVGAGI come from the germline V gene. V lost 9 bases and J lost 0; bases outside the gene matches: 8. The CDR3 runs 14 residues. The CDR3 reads CASGGVKSSYEQYF. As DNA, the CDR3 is TGTGCCAGTGGGGGGGTGAAGAGCTCCTACGAGCAGTACTTC.

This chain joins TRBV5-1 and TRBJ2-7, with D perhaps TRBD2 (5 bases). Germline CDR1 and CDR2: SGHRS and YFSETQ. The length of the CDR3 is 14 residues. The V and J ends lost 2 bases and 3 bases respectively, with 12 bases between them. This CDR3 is CASSLGGSLYEQYF. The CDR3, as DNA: TGCGCCAGCAGCTTAGGCGGGTCCCTCTACGAGCAGTACTTC.

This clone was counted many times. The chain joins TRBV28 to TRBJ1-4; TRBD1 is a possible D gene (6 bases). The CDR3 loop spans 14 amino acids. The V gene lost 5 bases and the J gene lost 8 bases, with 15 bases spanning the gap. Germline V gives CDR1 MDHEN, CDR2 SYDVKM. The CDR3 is CASSGWGGGEKLFF. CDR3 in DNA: TGTGCCAGCAGTGGTTGGGGGGGCGGCGAAAAACTGTTTTTT.

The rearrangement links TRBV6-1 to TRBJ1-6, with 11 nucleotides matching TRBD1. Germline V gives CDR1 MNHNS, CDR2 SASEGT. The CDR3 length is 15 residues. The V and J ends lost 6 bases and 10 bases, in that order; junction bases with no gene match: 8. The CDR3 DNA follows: TGTGCCAGCAGACTGGGACAGGGGGGAGAATCACCCCTCCACTTT. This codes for CASRLGQGGESPLHF.

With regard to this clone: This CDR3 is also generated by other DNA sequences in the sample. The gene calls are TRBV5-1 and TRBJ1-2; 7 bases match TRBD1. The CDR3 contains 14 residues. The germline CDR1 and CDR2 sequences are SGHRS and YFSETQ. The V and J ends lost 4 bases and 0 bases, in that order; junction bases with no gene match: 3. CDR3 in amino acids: CASSLQGANYGYTF. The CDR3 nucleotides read TGCGCCAGCAGCCTCCAGGGGGCTAACTATGGCTACACCTTC.

DNA for the CDR3: TGTGCCAGCTCACCTCAGAACTACAATGAGCAGTTCTTC. This encodes CASSPQNYNEQFF. V and J are TRBV18 and TRBJ2-1; D is unclear. The V end was cut by 3 bases, the J end by 3 bases, with 6 bases between. The germline gives CDR1 KGHSH, CDR2 LQKENI. The CDR3 runs to 13 residues.

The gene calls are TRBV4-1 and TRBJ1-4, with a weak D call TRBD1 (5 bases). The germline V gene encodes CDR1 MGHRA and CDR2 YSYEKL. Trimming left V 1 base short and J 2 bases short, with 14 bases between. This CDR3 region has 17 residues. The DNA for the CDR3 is TGCGCCAGCAGCCAAGGCGGGAGGGGTCGCACTAATGAAAAACTGTTTTTT. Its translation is CASSQGGRGRTNEKLFF.

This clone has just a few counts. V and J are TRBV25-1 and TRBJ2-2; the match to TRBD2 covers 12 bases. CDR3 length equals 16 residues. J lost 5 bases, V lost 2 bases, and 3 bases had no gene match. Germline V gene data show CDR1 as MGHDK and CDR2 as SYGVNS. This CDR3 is CASSEPSGRGTGELFF. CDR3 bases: TGTGCCAGCAGTGAACCTAGCGGGAGGGGTACCGGGGAGCTGTTTTTT.

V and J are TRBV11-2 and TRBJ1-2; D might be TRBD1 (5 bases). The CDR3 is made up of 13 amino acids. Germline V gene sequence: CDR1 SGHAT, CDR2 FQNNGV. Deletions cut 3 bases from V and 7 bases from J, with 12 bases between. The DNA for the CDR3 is TGTGCCAGCAGCTTTCGGGGGGACGGTGGCTACACCTTC. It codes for CASSFRGDGGYTF.

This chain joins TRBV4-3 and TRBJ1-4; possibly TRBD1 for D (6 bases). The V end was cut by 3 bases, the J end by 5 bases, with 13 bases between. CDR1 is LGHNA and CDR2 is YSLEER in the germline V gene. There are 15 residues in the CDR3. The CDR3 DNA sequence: TGCGCCAGCAGCCAGGGGGGACATACAAATGAAAAACTGTTTTTT. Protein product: CASSQGGHTNEKLFF.